A single T cell receptor (beta chain) is shown here with its context. The entry originates in a study of blood T cell repertoires in COVID-19. Overall study: Acute and convalescent COVID-19 samples came from the United States, Italy and Spain. Sample material is recorded as cDNA or gDNA derived from T cells, B-cell-depleted T cells, or PBMCs.

The CDR3 sequence is 13 residues long. V was clipped by 3 bases and J by 5 bases, with 10 bases between them. Germline CDR1 LGHDT, CDR2 YNNKEL (reference sequence). The authors' processing: Reference gene primer amplification in the assay estimated nucleated cell counts. Repertoires were generated with immunoSEQ multiplex PCR, while TCRdb's copy carries only in-frame clones and drops some. V, J and clone size are those of that table, while D and trimming were read from the DNA. The sample includes about 18,000 clones, approximately 90% of them seen just once. Sequencing input: peripheral blood. This chain uses TRBV3-1 (or the pseudogene TRBV3-2) with TRBJ2-5; TRBD2 is a possible D gene (5 bases). This receptor was obtained from a human donor in a cohort sampled during active COVID-19. The CDR3 nucleotides are TGTGCCAGCAGCCAGGGCAGAGGGGAGACCCAGTACTTC. Its protein is CASSQGRGETQYF.